This T cell receptor beta chain was profiled in a study of T cell repertoires in cytomegalovirus infection. Background on the study: CMV epitopes in the study were HLA-C-restricted (recently identified) and HLA-B-restricted (well studied). Matching HLA type, along with CMV infection, was indicated by public TCR beta signatures.

This clonotype was detected many times. Its antigen is currently unknown. The germline V and J ends were trimmed by 7 bases and 0 bases, with 21 bases remaining between them. The CDR3 loop spans 16 amino acids. CDR1 and CDR2 from the germline V gene are SQVTM and ANQGSEA. TCRdb re-called the reads through MiXCR, storing one row per CDR3 protein. The table has roughly 120,000 distinct CDR3 sequences, roughly a third seen once. Study outcomes and limitations: Cumulative frequency of public TCR beta families picked out carriers of CMV plus the relevant HLA.

The clonotype comes from a human donor in good health (CMV status not recorded). Some clones in this sample may be carry-over from other donors' samples. The V call is TRBV29-1, the J call TRBJ1-1; D might be TRBD1 (5 bases). Specimen: CD8+ T cells from cultured PBMCs, collected from culture after CMV antigen stimulation. CDR3 nucleotide sequence: TGCAGCGCCCTCGGTGAACAGGTGCATATGAACACTGAAGCTTTCTTT. Amino acid sequence: CSALGEQVHMNTEAFF.